The 14 T cell receptor beta chains reported below all come from one sample, sequenced in a study of cytomegalovirus exposure and HLA in healthy donors. PCR primers comprised 60 Vbeta and 13 Jbeta primers. The method was immunoSEQ multiplex PCR; TCRdb's version includes in-frame clones alone and lacks a portion of them. The data show 84,000 or so clones, approximately 80% seen once. The sequenced sample consisted of PBMCs. All receptors derive from a man in his fifties or sixties in good health and CMV-seronegative.

The J gene is TRBJ2-7, the V gene TRBV5-6, with 8 bases that match TRBD2. The CDR3 contains 15 residues. Germline CDR1 and CDR2: SGHDT and YYEEEE. The V and J ends lost 1 base and 1 base, in that order; junction bases with no gene match: 4. CDR3 bases: TGTGCCAGCAGCTTGATCCCGGGGGGGTCCTACGAGCAGTACTTC. This translates into CASSLIPGGSYEQYF.

The J gene is TRBJ2-5, the V gene TRBV7-2; D possibly corresponds to TRBD2 (7 bases). This CDR3 is built from 16 residues. The V end was cut by 5 bases, the J end by 10 bases, with 26 bases between. The V gene's germline CDR1 is SGHTA and CDR2 FQGNSA. CDR3 protein: CASSREGGRPRWGQYF. CDR3 DNA sequence: TGTGCCAGCAGCCGTGAGGGGGGGCGGCCGCGGTGGGGCCAGTACTTC.

The table lists this clone with a few counts. J is TRBJ2-3 and V is TRBV30; a weak D match, TRBD2 (5 bases). Germline CDR1 is GTSNPN and CDR2 is SVGIG (reference sequence). The CDR3 consists of 23 residues. V lost 0 bases and J lost 2, with 36 bases in between. The CDR3 coding sequence is TGTGCCTGGAGTGTAGGGCTTGACGGGTCTGCCCATCGAGAGGGTGTCCTCACAGATACGCAGTATTTT. Amino acid sequence: CAWSVGLDGSAHREGVLTDTQYF.

V is TRBV7-6 and J is TRBJ2-6, with TRBD2 identical over 8 bases. This CDR3 is built from 18 residues. The J segment lost 2 bases and the V segment lost 7 bases, leaving 13 bases of the junction unmatched. Per germline, CDR1 SGHVS and CDR2 FNYEAQ. CDR3 nucleotides: TGTGCCAGCACTCCCGGGAGGGGACTAGGGCCTGGGGCCAACGTCCTGACTTTC. Translated: CASTPGRGLGPGANVLTF.

V is TRBV10-3 and J is TRBJ1-6, with 8 bases lining up with TRBD1. The CDR3 spans 14 residues. CDR1 is ENHRY and CDR2 is SYGVKD in the germline V gene. The junction had 5 bases not matched to a gene; V was cut back by 6 bases and J by 7 bases. Here the CDR3 DNA reads TGTGCCATCAGGGGGGACAGGCCAAATTCACCCCTCCACTTT. Its translation is CAIRGDRPNSPLHF.

V is TRBV5-5 and J is TRBJ1-4; 7 bases match TRBD1. There are 17 residues in the CDR3. V shed 0 bases, J shed 8 bases, and the junction held 13 bases outside the gene matches. From germline, CDR1 is SGHKS and CDR2 YYEKEE (reference sequence). The CDR3: CASSLGTGGSGGEKLFF. The CDR3 bases are TGTGCCAGCAGCTTGGGGACAGGCGGGTCCGGTGGAGAAAAACTGTTTTTT.

The V call is TRBV19, the J call TRBJ1-6, with D uncertain. Germline CDR1 reads LNHDA; CDR2 reads SQIVND (reference sequence). V was trimmed by 4 bases and J by 7 bases, leaving 14 bases between them. This CDR3 contains 15 residues. The CDR3, as DNA: TGTGCCAGTAGTACGGAGAGAAGGTCCAATTCACCCCTCCACTTT. Protein: CASSTERRSNSPLHF.

This clone was picked up one time. The chain recombines TRBV7-2 with TRBJ2-1, with TRBD1 identical over 10 bases. CDR3 size: 15 residues. The V gene's germline CDR1 is SGHTA and CDR2 FQGNSA. After removal of 5 bases from V and 9 bases from J, the junction contained 10 bases not matched to a gene. CDR3 region: CASSRTTTGGFEQFF. For the CDR3, the DNA is TGTGCCAGCAGCCGTACCACGACAGGGGGCTTTGAGCAGTTCTTC.

The chain uses TRBV21-1 and TRBJ1-5; TRBD1, the table's D call, was not compared with the DNA. TRBV21-1 is noted as a pseudogene. The CDR3 covers 17 residues. The CDR3 reads CASSKDRKGGRGQPQHF. The CDR3 coding sequence is TGTGCCAGCAGCAAGGACAGGAAGGGCGGAAGGGGACAGCCCCAGCATTTT.

This chain joins TRBV10-3 and TRBJ2-1; TRBD1 matches at 7 bases. The V and J ends lost 2 bases and 5 bases, in that order; junction bases with no gene match: 9. Germline CDR1 is ENHRY and CDR2 is SYGVKD. The CDR3 contains 16 residues. CDR3: CAISEPTGFMDNEQFF. The CDR3 DNA follows: TGTGCCATCAGTGAGCCGACAGGGTTTATGGACAATGAGCAGTTCTTC.

The gene calls are TRBV11-3 and TRBJ2-1, with 8 bases aligning to TRBD1. Trimming at V came to 1 base and at J to 4 bases, leaving 3 bases not matched to a gene. Germline V lookup: CDR1 SGHNT, CDR2 YENEEA. This CDR3 has 15 amino acids. The CDR3 region is CASSLARQGYNEQFF. DNA of the CDR3: TGTGCCAGCAGCTTAGCTAGACAGGGGTACAATGAGCAGTTCTTC.

CDR3 loop: CASSQEADDRGLTTTNEKLFF. In DNA form, the CDR3 reads TGCGCCAGCAGCCAAGAGGCCGACGACAGGGGATTAACGACAACTAATGAAAAACTGTTTTTT. This sequence joins TRBV4-3 and TRBJ1-4; 8 nucleotides match TRBD1. Germline V CDR1 and CDR2: LGHNA, YSLEER. This CDR3 is built from 21 residues. V was clipped by 0 bases and J by 0 bases; unmatched bases: 15.

J is TRBJ2-3 and V is TRBV6-5; tentatively, D is TRBD2 (6 bases). V was shortened by 6 bases and J by 4 bases, with 14 bases between the two germline ends. The germline V gene encodes CDR1 MNHEY and CDR2 SVGAGI. The CDR3 runs 14 residues. The chain's CDR3 is CASSLLGEADTQYF. CDR3 coding DNA: TGTGCCAGCAGCCTCCTCGGGGAGGCAGATACGCAGTATTTT.

V is TRBV29-1 and J is TRBJ2-7, with 7 positions matching TRBD1. This CDR3 has 14 residues. The ends lost 7 bases at V and 6 bases at J; junction bases unmatched: 15. Germline loops: CDR1 SQVTM, CDR2 ANQGSEA. CDR3 amino acids: CSAGRVQGDCEQYF. Here the CDR3 DNA reads TGCAGCGCCGGTAGGGTGCAGGGGGATTGCGAGCAGTACTTC.